These T cell receptor beta chains were read from a single sample in a study of shared clonotypes between healthy human individuals. Libraries were prepared by immunoSEQ multiplex PCR; TCRdb keeps only in-frame clonotypes and omits some of them. The sample has about 2.1 million clones, around 95% seen once; the top ten hold about 1.6%. The material sequenced was naive CD8+ T cells from PBMCs. Source of these receptors: a man aged 18 to 29 in good health. Some clones in this sample may be carry-over from other donors' samples. The CDR3 runs from the conserved cysteine through the conserved F or W. The D gene is left open where the match is weak. Size is omitted from some rows. Given values are once, few, many or a class for expanded clones.

d_gene: .; j_gene: TRBJ1-2; v_gene: TRBV9; abundance: .; CDR3nt: TGTGCCAGCAGCGCCCCCTTATCCGATGGCTACACCTTC; CDR3aa: CASSAPLSDGYTF
d_gene: .; j_gene: TRBJ1-1; v_gene: TRBV4-2; abundance: .; CDR3nt: TGTGCCAGCAGCCAAGGATCAGGCTTAGGAGACACTGAAGCTTTCTTT; CDR3aa: CASSQGSGLGDTEAFF
d_gene: .; j_gene: TRBJ2-2; v_gene: TRBV28; abundance: .; CDR3nt: TGTGCCAGCAGTTCTAATACAGGGCTACCCAGGGGTGTGCTGTTTTTT; CDR3aa: CASSSNTGLPRGVLFF
d_gene: .; j_gene: TRBJ1-1; v_gene: TRBV27; abundance: few; CDR3nt: TGTGCCAGCAGTTTATTGGCGGGGAACACTGAAGCTTTCTTT; CDR3aa: CASSLLAGNTEAFF
d_gene: TRBD2; j_gene: TRBJ2-7; v_gene: TRBV30; abundance: .; CDR3nt: TGTGCCTGCCTTATAGCGGGAGTCTACGAGCAGTACTTC; CDR3aa: CACLIAGVYEQYF
d_gene: TRBD1; j_gene: TRBJ2-7; v_gene: TRBV29-1; abundance: once; CDR3nt: TGCAGCGCCGGCTGGGGACAGGGATTTGACGAGCAGTACTTC; CDR3aa: CSAGWGQGFDEQYF
d_gene: TRBD2; j_gene: TRBJ2-7; v_gene: TRBV27; abundance: .; CDR3nt: TGTGCCAGCAGTTTGGCGGGAGCGCCCTACGAGCAGTACTTC; CDR3aa: CASSLAGAPYEQYF
d_gene: .; j_gene: TRBJ2-4; v_gene: TRBV5-3; abundance: .; CDR3nt: TGTGCCAGAAGCTTGTGGTCCTGCGAGGGTAGGCGAAACATTCAGTACTTC; CDR3aa: CARSLWSCEGRRNIQYF
d_gene: .; j_gene: TRBJ1-2; v_gene: TRBV19; abundance: few; CDR3nt: TGTGCCAGTAGTATACTGCACGTGGCTCCCCAGGGTGGCTACACCTTC; CDR3aa: CASSILHVAPQGGYTF
d_gene: .; j_gene: TRBJ1-1; v_gene: TRBV6-1; abundance: .; CDR3nt: TGTGCCAGTCGAGGGGAGCCCACTGAAGCTTTCTTT; CDR3aa: CASRGEPTEAFF
d_gene: .; j_gene: TRBJ2-7; v_gene: TRBV27; abundance: .; CDR3nt: TGTGCCAGCAGTTGGGGAGGAACCTACGAGCAGTACTTC; CDR3aa: CASSWGGTYEQYF
d_gene: .; j_gene: TRBJ2-3; v_gene: TRBV6-4; abundance: .; CDR3nt: TGTGCCAGCAGTACTAGCTTAGATTCTGCAGATACGCAGTATTTT; CDR3aa: CASSTSLDSADTQYF
d_gene: TRBD2; j_gene: TRBJ2-7; v_gene: TRBV7-9; abundance: .; CDR3nt: TGTGCCAGCAGCTGGGCGGGAGCTGGGGAGCAGTACTTC; CDR3aa: CASSWAGAGEQYF
d_gene: .; j_gene: TRBJ1-1; v_gene: TRBV6-5; abundance: .; CDR3nt: TGTGCCAGCAGTTACCTCTCATCGAGTTTCGCTTTCTTT; CDR3aa: CASSYLSSSFAFF
d_gene: .; j_gene: TRBJ1-5; v_gene: TRBV15; abundance: .; CDR3nt: TGTGCCACCAGCAGAGAGGGAGGCCAGCCCCAGCATTTT; CDR3aa: CATSREGGQPQHF
d_gene: TRBD2; j_gene: TRBJ2-6; v_gene: TRBV9; abundance: .; CDR3nt: TGTGCCAGCAGCGTAGGGACGGGAGGTACAGCTGGGGCCAACGTCCTGACTTTC; CDR3aa: CASSVGTGGTAGANVLTF
d_gene: .; j_gene: TRBJ2-5; v_gene: TRBV9; abundance: .; CDR3nt: TGTGCCAGCAGCGTAGATTCTAGTCGGGAGACCCAGTACTTC; CDR3aa: CASSVDSSRETQYF
d_gene: TRBD1; j_gene: TRBJ2-1; v_gene: TRBV5-1; abundance: .; CDR3nt: TGCGCCAGCAGCTTGGCCGACAGGGGGTTATACAATGAGCAGTTCTTC; CDR3aa: CASSLADRGLYNEQFF
d_gene: .; j_gene: TRBJ2-1; v_gene: TRBV2; abundance: .; CDR3nt: TGTGCCAGCAGGAGCGGAGGGTCCTACAATGAGCAGTTCTTC; CDR3aa: CASRSGGSYNEQFF
d_gene: .; j_gene: TRBJ1-1; v_gene: TRBV6-6; abundance: few; CDR3nt: TGTGCCAGCAGTTACGGGGAGGGGAGGGCTTTCTTT; CDR3aa: CASSYGEGRAFF
d_gene: TRBD1; j_gene: TRBJ1-4; v_gene: TRBV7-9; abundance: .; CDR3nt: TGTGCCAGCAGCACAGCGGCGACAGGGGATGAAAAACTGTTTTTT; CDR3aa: CASSTAATGDEKLFF
d_gene: TRBD2; j_gene: TRBJ2-3; v_gene: TRBV28; abundance: .; CDR3nt: TGTGCCAGCAGTCTCCACACTACCGGACTAGCGGGAGTGTGGCCAGATACGCAGTATTTT; CDR3aa: CASSLHTTGLAGVWPDTQYF